The clone carrying this T cell receptor beta chain was recorded only once. Data came from immunoSEQ multiplex PCR; TCRdb stores just in-frame clones and leaves some out. The sample has roughly 290,000 clones, around 85% seen once. Germline V gene sequence: CDR1 MDHEN, CDR2 SYDVKM. Trimming took off 6 bases at V and 18 bases at J, with 18 bases between the two ends. This CDR3 region has 12 residues. This specimen belongs to a study of blood T cell repertoires in COVID-19. Sequencing was done on a sample of PBMCs or T cells enriched from blood (not recorded which). The origin of this receptor is a middle-aged woman who had recovered from COVID-19. V is TRBV28 and J is TRBJ1-6; D not certain. CDR3 in DNA: TGTGCCAGCAGCCGACCGGGTAGTGGAAACCACTTT. Residues: CASSRPGSGNHF.